These 12 T cell receptor beta chains share one sample of origin, sequenced in a study of identical twins. From the 5' RACE reads, TCRdb called clonotypes with MiXCR, one entry per CDR3 protein. The sample has roughly 770,000 distinct CDR3 sequences; 15% to 20% are singletons. This sample was also put to use in a study of T cells expressing NK-cell markers.

Sequencing was carried out using PBMCs. Receptor source: a woman between 18 and 30 years old in good health.

The J gene is TRBJ2-1, the V gene TRBV29-1, with D tentatively TRBD2 (5 bases). Germline V gene sequence: CDR1 SQVTM, CDR2 ANQGSEA. This CDR3 has 11 residues. Trimming left V 7 bases short and J 7 bases short, with 11 bases between. The CDR3: CSAELANEQFF. The CDR3 region has the DNA TGCAGCGCAGAATTAGCGAATGAGCAGTTCTTC.

This clonotype was counted only a few times. The chain employs TRBV6-5 and TRBJ2-7, with D perhaps matching TRBD1 (6 bases). Germline lookup yields CDR1 MNHEY and CDR2 SVGAGI. Trimming took off 4 bases at V and 2 bases at J, with 12 bases between the two ends. The CDR3 spans 14 residues. The CDR3 region has the DNA TGTGCCAGCAGTTCTCCGGGACACACCTACGAGCAGTACTTC. Translating it yields CASSSPGHTYEQYF.

This chain joins TRBV4-3 and TRBJ2-1; D unclear. Germline V lookup: CDR1 LGHNA, CDR2 YSLEER. The CDR3 runs 14 residues. The V end lost 0 bases, the J end lost 7 bases, and 10 bases lay between the germline ends. The CDR3 nucleotides read TGCGCCAGCAGCCAAGAAACTCCCCGGAATGAGCAGTTCTTC. Translated: CASSQETPRNEQFF.

The J gene is TRBJ2-6, the V gene TRBV5-1; D not resolved. This CDR3 is 16 amino acids long. V lost 2 bases and J lost 4, with 13 bases in between. The germline V gene has CDR1 SGHRS and CDR2 YFSETQ. As DNA, the CDR3 is TGCGCCAGCAGCTTCCCATCGGCTCCCGGGGCCAACGTCCTGACTTTC. Translated: CASSFPSAPGANVLTF.

This clonotype was found a few times. The chain links TRBV20-1 to TRBJ1-2, with a possible D match to TRBD1 (5 bases). CDR3 length: 14 amino acids. Trimming cost V 3 bases and J 4 bases, with 15 bases left between them. The V gene's germline CDR1 is DFQATT and CDR2 SNEGSKA (reference sequence). CDR3 DNA sequence: TGCAGTGCTAGGAAGGGGCAGTTGGTCTATGGCTACACCTTC. This sequence encodes CSARKGQLVYGYTF.

This clonotype was recorded a few times. The CDR3 coding sequence is TGTGCCATCAGTGAGTCGGGCAGGCCCTACGAGCAGTACTTC. Translation gives CAISESGRPYEQYF. This chain uses TRBV10-3 with TRBJ2-7; D gene unclear. This CDR3 region has 14 residues. Looked up from germline, CDR1 is ENHRY and CDR2 is SYGVKD. V was clipped by 0 bases and J by 2 bases, with 8 bases between them.

This clonotype was seen a handful of times. The chain recombines TRBV20-1 with TRBJ2-7; D is undetermined. The CDR3 length is 12 residues. V lost 6 bases to trimming and J lost 3 bases, with 12 bases between them. Germline V CDR1 and CDR2: DFQATT, SNEGSKA (reference sequence). CDR3 residues: CSAARAFYEQYF. In DNA form, the CDR3 reads TGCAGTGCCGCCCGGGCGTTCTACGAGCAGTACTTC.

This rearrangement joins TRBV24-1 to TRBJ1-5; D is unclear. The CDR3 consists of 13 residues. Deletions cut 4 bases from V and 7 bases from J, with 10 bases between. CDR1 and CDR2 (germline): KGHDR, SFDVKD. The CDR3 here is CATSDEVVQPQHF. In DNA form, the CDR3 reads TGTGCCACCAGTGACGAAGTCGTGCAGCCCCAGCATTTT.

This chain uses TRBV7-8 with TRBJ2-3; the D is unclear. This CDR3 has 15 residues. Germline V lookup: CDR1 SGHVS, CDR2 FQNEAQ. V was clipped by 5 bases and J by 0 bases, with 12 bases between them. The CDR3 is CASSLQRVSTDTQYF. In DNA form, the CDR3 reads TGTGCCAGCAGCCTTCAGAGAGTTAGCACAGATACGCAGTATTTT.

The rearrangement uses TRBV28 and TRBJ1-3, with D uncertain. Per the germline V gene, CDR1 is MDHEN and CDR2 is SYDVKM. Trimming pared 5 bases from V and 0 bases from J, leaving 11 bases between. The CDR3 loop spans 15 amino acids. CDR3 protein: CASSPLTISGNTIYF. The CDR3, as DNA: TGTGCCAGCAGTCCCCTGACAATCTCTGGAAACACCATATATTTT.

The chain carries TRBV6-2 or TRBV6-3 and TRBJ2-7, with 7 bases fitting TRBD2. Germline V gene sequence: CDR1 MNHEY, CDR2 SVGEGT. The CDR3 extends over 15 amino acids. Trimming at V came to 2 bases and at J to 9 bases, leaving 13 bases not matched to a gene. The CDR3, as DNA: TGTGCCAGCAGTTACCGCGGGAGATCCCCCCAGGGGCAGTACTTC. This translates into CASSYRGRSPQGQYF.

This clonotype was picked up many times. The CDR3 region has the DNA TGTGCCAGCAGTCCGACTAGCGGGAGTAATCCCCCCCTCGAGCAGTACTTC. Encoded protein: CASSPTSGSNPPLEQYF. This chain joins TRBV25-1 and TRBJ2-7; 12 bases fit TRBD2. V shed 5 bases and J 6 bases; nucleotides not matched to a gene: 14. The CDR3 runs to 17 residues. Germline V gives CDR1 MGHDK, CDR2 SYGVNS.